This T cell receptor (beta chain) was retrieved from a study of T-cell memory formation after mild COVID-19. TCRdb passed the 5' RACE reads through MiXCR, listing each CDR3 protein once. The data contain approximately 300,000 distinct CDR3 sequences, roughly 15% of them singletons. The CDR3 loop spans 13 amino acids. Germline V gives CDR1 SGHTA, CDR2 FQGNSA. Deletions cut 4 bases from V and 2 bases from J, with 8 bases between. The TCR comes from a young man who had mild COVID-19 (a few samples of this study predate the infection). Cell type and time point are not known. V is TRBV7-2 and J is TRBJ1-1, with D hard to call. Sequenced: PBMCs or a T cell subset sorted from them (not recorded which). The CDR3 sequence: CASSSHPNTEAFF. In DNA, the CDR3 is TGTGCCAGCAGCTCGCACCCTAACACTGAAGCTTTCTTT.